These 17 T cell receptor beta chains were sequenced from one sample in a study of OX40 agonist ivuxolimab in advanced cancers. Profiling relied on immunoSEQ multiplex PCR, and the TCRdb table lists in-frame clones only, not all of them. Here the sample spans tens of thousands of clones, roughly 93% being singletons. Sequenced material: CD4+ or CD8+ T cells sorted from blood, taken in a trial of the OX40 agonist ivuxolimab. Receptor source: an adult with an advanced solid tumor such as melanoma, head and neck, liver or kidney cancer.

This chain uses TRBV5-6 with TRBJ2-7; 12 bases fit TRBD2. Looked up from germline, CDR1 is SGHDT and CDR2 is YYEEEE. After removal of 2 bases from V and 1 base from J, the junction contained 13 bases not matched to a gene. The CDR3 sequence is 19 residues long. The CDR3 DNA follows: TGTGCCAGCAGCTTCTTGACTAGCGGGAGTTTTTCCTTTTCCTACGAGCAGTACTTC. Translated: CASSFLTSGSFSFSYEQYF. Full variable domain (outside the CDR3, taken from reference TRBV5-6 and TRBJ2-7): DAGVTQSPTHLIKTRGQQVTLRCSPKSGHDTVSWYQQALGQGPQFIFQYYEEEERQRGNFPDRFSGHQFPNYSSELNVNALLLGDSALYLCASSFLTSGSFSFSYEQYFGPGTRLTVT.

The rearrangement joins TRBV11-2 to TRBJ1-4; 9 nucleotides agree with TRBD1. The ends lost 5 bases at V and 8 bases at J; junction bases unmatched: 6. Germline V gene sequence: CDR1 SGHAT, CDR2 FQNNGV. The CDR3 is 14 residues long. The CDR3 loop is CASSVGTGREKLFF. DNA of the CDR3: TGTGCCAGCAGCGTCGGGACAGGGCGGGAAAAACTGTTTTTT.

The V call is TRBV7-6, the J call TRBJ2-1; 8 bases are a match to TRBD1. Trimming cost V 4 bases and J 0 bases; bases outside gene matches: 5. The germline V gene encodes CDR1 SGHVS and CDR2 FNYEAQ. This CDR3 region has 16 residues. The CDR3 bases are TGTGCCAGCAGCTCTTCAGGGGGCCTCTCCTACAATGAGCAGTTCTTC. Translated: CASSSSGGLSYNEQFF.

In its sample, this clone was seen once. The V call is TRBV7-9, the J call TRBJ2-5; 9 positions match TRBD1. V was pared by 5 bases and J by 2 bases, with 3 bases of the junction left unmatched. In germline, CDR1 is SEHNR, CDR2 FQNEAQ (reference sequence). The CDR3 is made up of 14 amino acids. The CDR3 spells CASSPDRGQETQYF. As DNA, the CDR3 is TGTGCCAGCAGCCCCGACAGGGGGCAAGAGACCCAGTACTTC.

The chain links TRBV5-6 to TRBJ1-5, with a tentative D call TRBD1 (5 bases). CDR3 length equals 15 residues. Germline-derived CDR1 and CDR2 are SGHDT and YYEEEE. The V and J ends lost 0 bases and 6 bases respectively, with 13 bases between them. This CDR3 reads CASSLGRQWSQPQHF. CDR3 nucleotide sequence: TGTGCCAGCAGCTTGGGCAGACAGTGGAGTCAGCCCCAGCATTTT.

The table lists this clone with a count of one. The chain is built from TRBV7-3 and TRBJ2-2, with D tentatively TRBD1 (5 bases). The CDR3 is 17 residues long. The V end was cut by 5 bases, the J end by 5 bases, with 21 bases between. The V gene's germline CDR1 is SGHTA and CDR2 FQGTGA. The chain's CDR3 is CASSPTRGRVGTGELFF. The CDR3 DNA sequence: TGTGCCAGCAGCCCCACCCGTGGCAGGGTGGGGACCGGGGAGCTGTTTTTT.

The CDR3 DNA reads as TGTGCCAGCAGCTCCGGGGACAGCGTCTACGAGCAGTACTTC. Its translation is CASSSGDSVYEQYF. V is TRBV27 and J is TRBJ2-7; 7 nucleotides align to TRBD1. The trim removed 6 bases at V and 3 bases at J, leaving 8 bases unmatched. The CDR3 runs 14 residues. The germline gives CDR1 MNHEY, CDR2 SMNVEV (reference sequence).

The J gene is TRBJ2-2, the V gene TRBV11-3, with TRBD2 identical over 7 bases. Germline V lookup: CDR1 SGHNT, CDR2 YENEEA. The CDR3 loop spans 15 amino acids. V gave up 3 bases and J gave up 1 base; unmatched junction bases: 2. The CDR3 bases are TGTGCCAGCAGCTTGGAGCGGGGGAACACCGGGGAGCTGTTTTTT. It is translated as CASSLERGNTGELFF.

The chain has TRBV5-4 and TRBJ1-5; D call uncertain. Trimming removed 1 base at V and 0 bases at J, with 5 bases between. Germline V lookup: CDR1 SGHNT, CDR2 YYREEE (reference sequence). The CDR3 contains 14 residues. The CDR3 nucleotides read TGTGCCAGCAGCTTGCACCATAGCAATCAGCCCCAGCATTTT. Its protein is CASSLHHSNQPQHF.

This chain uses TRBV5-6 with TRBJ2-5; tentative D call: TRBD2 (7 bases). The CDR3 contains 15 residues. Germline lookup yields CDR1 SGHDT and CDR2 YYEEEE. Trimming cost V 1 base and J 5 bases, with 15 bases left between them. DNA for the CDR3: TGTGCCAGCAGCTTGTGGGGGGGCGGTAGGGAGACCCAGTACTTC. Protein product: CASSLWGGGRETQYF.

The chain combines TRBV28 with TRBJ1-3, with D possibly TRBD1 on 5 matching bases. Germline CDR1 MDHEN, CDR2 SYDVKM. Deletions cut 5 bases from V and 1 base from J, with 12 bases between. This CDR3 is 15 amino acids long. The CDR3 region has the DNA TGTGCCAGCAGTGACACCAGGGCTTCTGGAAACACCATATATTTT. This codes for CASSDTRASGNTIYF.

V and J are TRBV4-1 and TRBJ2-1; TRBD2 matches 10 bases. CDR1 MGHRA and CDR2 YSYEKL come from the germline V gene. The CDR3 consists of 16 residues. Unmatched junction bases numbered 5, after V lost 4 bases and J lost 2 bases. The CDR3 is CASSPTGLAAYNEQFF. In DNA form, the CDR3 reads TGCGCCAGCAGCCCCACTGGACTAGCGGCCTACAATGAGCAGTTCTTC.

The chain couples TRBV15 to TRBJ2-1, with D possibly being TRBD2 (5 bases). The CDR3 covers 15 residues. V was pared by 5 bases and J by 3 bases, with 14 bases between. Germline CDR1 reads LNHNV; CDR2 reads YYDKDF (reference sequence). The CDR3 nucleotides are TGTGCCACCAGCGGTCGGACTTACGGCTACAATGAGCAGTTCTTC. This sequence encodes CATSGRTYGYNEQFF. The full variable domain, completed using reference TRBV15 and TRBJ2-1, is DAMVIQNPRYQVTQFGKPVTLSCSQTLNHNVMYWYQQKSSQAPKLLFHYYDKDFNNEADTPDNFQSRRPNTSFCFLDIRSPGLGDTAMYLCATSGRTYGYNEQFFGPGTRLTVL.

V is TRBV13 and J is TRBJ2-1, with 9 positions matching TRBD1. This CDR3 has 14 residues. V shed 5 bases, J shed 6 bases, and the junction held 5 bases outside the gene matches. CDR1 is PRHDT and CDR2 is FYEKMQ in the germline V gene (reference sequence). The CDR3 DNA reads TGTGCCAGCAGCAAGGGACAGGGTGGCAATGAGCAGTTCTTC. This encodes CASSKGQGGNEQFF.

The count of this clone is one. The rearrangement uses TRBV7-2 and TRBJ2-1; D possibly corresponds to TRBD2 (5 bases). Germline V gene lookup returns CDR1 SGHTA and CDR2 FQGNSA. This CDR3 contains 12 residues. The V end lost 2 bases, the J end lost 9 bases, and 8 bases lay between the germline ends. This CDR3 is CASSLFRGEQFF. The CDR3, as DNA: TGTGCCAGCAGCTTATTTCGGGGTGAGCAGTTCTTC. The full variable domain, with the rest looked up from reference TRBV7-2 and TRBJ2-1, is GAGVSQSPSNKVTEKGKDVELRCDPISGHTALYWYRQSLGQGLEFLIYFQGNSAPDKSGLPSDRFSAERTGGSVSTLTIQRTQQEDSAVYLCASSLFRGEQFFGPGTRLTVL.

This rearrangement joins TRBV2 to TRBJ2-1; the match to TRBD2 covers 13 bases. With 5 bases clipped from V and 0 bases from J, the junction kept 1 base outside the gene matches. Germline CDR1 SNHLY, CDR2 FYNNEI. The CDR3 runs to 16 residues. The CDR3 spells CASSWTSGSSYNEQFF. The CDR3 DNA is TGTGCCAGCAGTTGGACTAGCGGGAGCTCCTACAATGAGCAGTTCTTC.

This clone was detected only once. V usage is TRBV9 and J usage is TRBJ2-1; 12 nucleotides align to TRBD2. This CDR3 is 16 amino acids long. Germline values: CDR1 SGDLS, CDR2 YYNGEE. V trimming: 4 bases; J trimming: 2 bases; junction bases outside the gene matches: 4. This CDR3 is CASSPWTSGAYNEQFF. CDR3 sequence (DNA): TGTGCCAGCAGCCCTTGGACTAGCGGGGCCTACAATGAGCAGTTCTTC.